This paragraph reports one T cell receptor (beta chain). This record belongs to a study of blood T cell repertoires in COVID-19. Study in general: COVID-19 samples, acute and convalescent, were from the United States, Italy and Spain. Sources were T cells, B-cell-depleted T cells, or PBMCs; the material itself was cDNA or gDNA.

V was clipped by 3 bases and J by 7 bases, with 9 bases between them. This CDR3 comprises 12 residues. Per the study methods: From reference gene primer amplification, estimates of nucleated cell counts were derived. Here immunoSEQ multiplex PCR was the method, and the copy in TCRdb shows in-frame clones only, minus some. V and J calls and clone size follow that table, whereas D and trimming were derived from the DNA. This table holds hundreds of thousands of clones, about four fifths found once. This clonotype was obtained from a woman aged 80 or older with acute or convalescent COVID-19. The chain couples TRBV12-3 or TRBV12-4 to TRBJ1-2, with a possible D match to TRBD1 (5 bases). Sequenced sample: peripheral blood. CDR3 in DNA: TGTGCCAGCAGTTTGACAGCATCTGGCTACACCTTC. Encoded protein: CASSLTASGYTF.